This is a list of T cell receptor beta chains from one sample in a study of CXCR3-negative and CXCR3-positive naive CD8 T cells. TCRdb reprocessed the 5' RACE reads, keeping one entry per CDR3 protein, no DNA. The listing contains fewer than 140,000 distinct CDR3 sequences. The sample taken for sequencing was naive CXCR3+ CD8+ T cells from blood. All receptors come from a human donor in good health. Some clones in this sample may be carry-over from other donors' samples. CDR3s include the opening cysteine and the closing phenylalanine or tryptophan.

>TRBJ2-3|14|TRBV29-1
CSVAGQGRTDTQYF
>TRBJ2-1|16|TRBV11-1
CASSRPAGPMPDEQFF
>TRBJ1-1|14|TRBV6-6
CASTAGGMNTEAFF
>TRBJ2-1|13|TRBV28
CASSFGGANEQFF
>TRBJ2-2|15|TRBV18
CASSPPEANTGELFF
>TRBJ2-7|15|TRBV4-3
CASSQDRQGSGEQYF
>TRBJ2-3|14|TRBV12-3/TRBV12-4
CASSLTDYTDTQYF
>TRBJ2-5|15|TRBV14
CASSLSPTGVETQYF
>TRBJ2-1|15|TRBV13
CASRTRVKVYNEQFF
>TRBJ2-4|15|TRBV7-3
CASSLVAGAKNIQYF
>TRBJ2-3|13|TRBV13
CASSSSSTDTQYF
>TRBJ2-5|15|TRBV5-1
CASSLEDRVKETQYF
>TRBJ2-5|15|TRBV7-9
CASTVREGPGETQYF
>TRBJ2-7|14|TRBV13
CASSLGLSPYEQYF
>TRBJ2-7|13|TRBV12-5
CASGFDWKNEQYF
>TRBJ2-7|17|TRBV5-1
CASSTGLAGYSSYEQYF
>TRBJ2-1|15|TRBV9
CASSVDAWDSNEQFF
>TRBJ1-2|17|TRBV9
CASSASRQRPDNYGYTF
>TRBJ2-1|20|TRBV14
CASSPPREGVAGLPYNEQFF
>TRBJ2-7|15|TRBV7-7
CASSLAVGQGYEQYF
>TRBJ2-1|17|TRBV6-5
CASSYGLAGGPGNEQFF
>TRBJ2-1|16|TRBV23-1
CASPLRGEDSYNEQFF
>TRBJ2-1|15|TRBV30
CAWSAWGGGANEQFF
>TRBJ2-5|14|TRBV29-1
CSVEGLSGQETQYF